This passage covers 22 T cell receptor beta chains from one sample sequenced in a study of T-cell memory formation after mild COVID-19. In TCRdb, the 5' RACE reads were re-called with MiXCR into one record per CDR3 protein. The repertoire has hundreds of thousands of distinct CDR3 sequences, roughly an eighth of them found once; the top ten carry approximately 21%. Material for sequencing was PBMCs or a T cell subset sorted from them (not recorded which). Every receptor here comes from a man aged 18 to 29 who had mild COVID-19 (a few samples of this study predate the infection). Cell type and time point are not known.

This clonotype was detected a few times. The chain carries TRBV12-3 or TRBV12-4 and TRBJ2-1; 11 positions agree with TRBD1. This CDR3 is 15 amino acids long. V shed 6 bases, J shed 6 bases, and the junction held 7 bases outside the gene matches. CDR3 DNA sequence: TGTGCCAGCAGAAGGGGACAGGGGGAACCCAATGAGCAGTTCTTC. As protein: CASRRGQGEPNEQFF.

This clonotype has just a few counts. The J gene is TRBJ2-6, the V gene TRBV7-9; D perhaps matches TRBD2 (5 bases). Germline values: CDR1 SEHNR, CDR2 FQNEAQ (reference sequence). The CDR3 totals 14 residues. Trimming stripped 5 bases from V and 11 bases from J, with 16 bases between. The CDR3 DNA is TGTGCCAGCAGCCACCCAGCGGACCCCCACGTCCTGACTTTC. Translating it yields CASSHPADPHVLTF.

This clonotype was counted at least ten times. The rearrangement joins TRBV4-2 to TRBJ2-5; 9 nucleotides align to TRBD2. Germline CDR1 is LGHNA and CDR2 is YNFKEQ. This CDR3 comprises 15 residues. The trim removed 5 bases at V and 6 bases at J, leaving 10 bases unmatched. CDR3 bases: TGTGCCAGCAGCACCCAGCGGGGGGCTGGAAAGACCCAGTACTTC. The encoded protein is CASSTQRGAGKTQYF.

The rearrangement links TRBV20-1 to TRBJ2-3; tentatively, D is TRBD2 (6 bases). Germline lookup yields CDR1 DFQATT and CDR2 SNEGSKA (reference sequence). Trimming left V 6 bases short and J 4 bases short, with 20 bases between. CDR3 length equals 15 residues. CDR3 amino acids: CSARRDSSGADTQYF. The CDR3 coding sequence is TGCAGTGCGAGACGGGACTCGTCAGGCGCAGATACGCAGTATTTT.

The CDR3 nucleotides read TGTGCCAGCAGTGAAAGGGGGGGAGCCTACGAGCAGTACGTC. Amino acid sequence: CASSERGGAYEQYV. This chain connects TRBV6-1 to TRBJ2-7; D perhaps matches TRBD2 (7 bases). The CDR3 is 14 residues long. Germline V gene lookup returns CDR1 MNHNS and CDR2 SASEGT. V lost 2 bases, J lost 2 bases, and 10 bases lay in between.

This clonotype was observed a handful of times. V is TRBV6-1 and J is TRBJ2-7; D is uncertain. In germline, CDR1 is MNHNS, CDR2 SASEGT. Trimming took off 9 bases at V and 4 bases at J, with 10 bases between the two ends. CDR3 length equals 11 residues. The CDR3 is CARVPNYEQYV. The CDR3 DNA follows: TGTGCCAGGGTCCCTAATTACGAGCAGTACGTC.

The chain carries TRBV10-3 and TRBJ1-1; D call uncertain. The germline gives CDR1 ENHRY, CDR2 SYGVKD. The CDR3 extends over 11 amino acids. V was trimmed by 3 bases and J by 11 bases, leaving 10 bases between them. CDR3 bases: TGTGCCATCAGTGAAGACCGATCGGCTTTCTTT. Amino acids: CAISEDRSAFF.

There are a few counts of this clonotype. CDR3 region: CASSPLRGQGRHEQYF. Written as DNA, the CDR3 is TGTGCCAGCAGCCCACTCAGGGGGCAGGGGCGCCACGAGCAGTACTTC. This chain links TRBV11-2 with TRBJ2-7; 8 bases are a match to TRBD1. Trimming at V came to 5 bases and at J to 5 bases, leaving 14 bases not matched to a gene. Germline V gives CDR1 SGHAT, CDR2 FQNNGV. The CDR3 length is 16 residues.

The chain joins TRBV5-3 to TRBJ1-5; a possible D gene is TRBD1 (5 bases). TRBV5-3 counts as an open reading frame of uncertain function. V was cut by 2 bases and J by 3 bases, with 9 bases left in between. This CDR3 has 14 amino acids. In DNA form, the CDR3 reads TGTGCCAGAAGCTTCTCGGGGGACAATCAGCCCCAGCATTTT. This codes for CARSFSGDNQPQHF.

The genes are TRBV6-5 and TRBJ2-7; 9 bases agree with TRBD1. Trimming took 0 bases from V and 5 from J; bases not matched to a gene: 5. Germline lookup yields CDR1 MNHEY and CDR2 SVGAGI. This CDR3 comprises 15 residues. CDR3 protein: CASSYSADRGHEQYF. In DNA, the CDR3 is TGTGCCAGCAGTTACTCAGCGGACAGGGGCCACGAGCAGTACTTC.

This chain joins TRBV5-1 and TRBJ2-1; 10 bases agree with TRBD2. Germline V lookup: CDR1 SGHRS, CDR2 YFSETQ. This CDR3 is 16 amino acids long. V lost 3 bases to trimming and J lost 5 bases; unmatched junction nucleotides: 8. The chain's CDR3 is CASSSAGTSVHNEQFF. The CDR3 nucleotides read TGCGCCAGCAGCTCGGCCGGGACTAGCGTACACAATGAGCAGTTCTTC.

This sequence joins TRBV28 and TRBJ2-3; D may match TRBD1 or TRBD2 (5 bases each). This CDR3 spans 16 amino acids. Trimming removed 6 bases from V and 3 bases from J, with 19 bases in between. Germline V gene data show CDR1 as MDHEN and CDR2 as SYDVKM. CDR3 DNA sequence: TGTGCCAGCAGGCGGTGGTCAGGTGGGGGTACAGATACGCAGTATTTT. The encoded protein is CASRRWSGGGTDTQYF. Supplemented by reference TRBV28 and TRBJ2-3, the full variable domain reads DVKVTQSSRYLVKRTGEKVFLECVQDMDHENMFWYRQDPGLGLRLIYFSYDVKMKEKGDIPEGYSVSREKKERFSLILESASTNQTSMYLCASRRWSGGGTDTQYFGPGTRLTVL.

This clonotype was counted ten times or more. The chain recombines TRBV28 with TRBJ2-5; D not certain. The germline V gene has CDR1 MDHEN and CDR2 SYDVKM. This CDR3 comprises 13 residues. Trimming shortened V by 7 bases and J by 1 base, and 10 bases separated the two germline ends. DNA of the CDR3: TGTGCCAGCAAAGAGGCAGTCCAAGAGACCCAGTACTTC. Translated, it gives CASKEAVQETQYF. Based on the CDR3 plus reference TRBV28 and TRBJ2-5, the full variable domain is DVKVTQSSRYLVKRTGEKVFLECVQDMDHENMFWYRQDPGLGLRLIYFSYDVKMKEKGDIPEGYSVSREKKERFSLILESASTNQTSMYLCASKEAVQETQYFGPGTRLLVL.

With respect to this clonotype: A read error is possible here, since a much larger clone lies one base away. For the CDR3, the DNA is TGTGCCAGCGTGTACGCCAAAAACATTCAGTACTTC. The encoded protein is CASVYAKNIQYF. The rearrangement joins TRBV2 to TRBJ2-4; D is uncertain. Germline CDR1 and CDR2: SNHLY and FYNNEI. CDR3 length equals 12 residues. The V end was cut by 8 bases, the J end by 1 base, with 6 bases between.

This rearrangement joins TRBV6-5 to TRBJ2-2; TRBD2 matches at 8 bases. With 0 bases clipped from V and 4 bases from J, the junction kept 4 bases outside the gene matches. The CDR3 is 16 amino acids. Germline V lookup: CDR1 MNHEY, CDR2 SVGAGI. The CDR3 is CASSYSSLAGTGELFF. In DNA, the CDR3 is TGTGCCAGCAGTTACTCGAGCCTAGCGGGCACCGGGGAGCTGTTTTTT.

This rearrangement joins TRBV4-3 to TRBJ2-3; 16 nucleotides agree with TRBD2. After removal of 0 bases from V and 6 bases from J, the junction contained 12 bases not matched to a gene. Looked up from germline, CDR1 is LGHNA and CDR2 is YSLEER. The CDR3 spans 20 residues. The CDR3 DNA reads TGCGCCAGCAGCCAAGATACCTCGGGACTAGCGGGGGGGCCTGGGGATACGCAGTATTTT. Translating it yields CASSQDTSGLAGGPGDTQYF.

This clonotype was counted between two and nine times. This chain connects TRBV2 to TRBJ2-2, with D hard to call. There are 11 residues in the CDR3. Germline CDR1 and CDR2: SNHLY and FYNNEI. Trimming shortened V by 6 bases and J by 9 bases, and 8 bases separated the two germline ends. The CDR3 nucleotides are TGTGCCAGCAGGGAATGGAGGGAGCTGTTTTTT. Translation gives CASREWRELFF.

This clonotype has only a few counts. The V gene is TRBV20-1, the J gene TRBJ1-5, with TRBD1 as a possible D gene (5 bases). The CDR3 runs to 16 residues. Germline assignment: CDR1 DFQATT and CDR2 SNEGSKA (reference sequence). The ends were cut back, 3 bases at V and 0 bases at J, with 15 bases in the middle. For the CDR3, the DNA is TGCAGTGCTAGCGCCCGGGGGACGTATAGCAATCAGCCCCAGCATTTT. Translating gives CSASARGTYSNQPQHF.

This clonotype was found a few times. The rearrangement uses TRBV19 and TRBJ2-3; D not certain. V was clipped by 5 bases and J by 8 bases, with 11 bases between them. Germline V gene sequence: CDR1 LNHDA, CDR2 SQIVND (reference sequence). The CDR3 runs to 12 residues. CDR3 coding DNA: TGTGCCAGTAGTCCTGACTTGGGTACGCAGTATTTT. This codes for CASSPDLGTQYF.

This clonotype showed up just a few times. CDR3 amino acids: CASSLGRGTPEAFF. Here the CDR3 DNA reads TGCGCCAGCAGCTTGGGGCGGGGGACGCCTGAAGCTTTCTTT. The rearrangement uses TRBV5-1 and TRBJ1-1, with a possible D match to TRBD1 (5 bases). Trimming took 0 bases from V and 6 from J, leaving 12 bases between them. The CDR3 is 14 residues long. Per the germline V gene, CDR1 is SGHRS and CDR2 is YFSETQ.

This clonotype showed up just a few times. This chain connects TRBV13 to TRBJ2-3, with unresolved D. With 2 bases removed from V and 2 bases from J, the gap between germline ends came to 14 bases. This CDR3 is 16 amino acids long. The germline gives CDR1 PRHDT, CDR2 FYEKMQ (reference sequence). The CDR3 DNA is TGTGCCAGCAGCTTAAGTGAGTTTATCCTCACAGATACGCAGTATTTT. Its translation is CASSLSEFILTDTQYF.

This clonotype has only a few counts. V and J are TRBV2 and TRBJ1-2; D uncertain. Germline assignment: CDR1 SNHLY and CDR2 FYNNEI. V was shortened by 5 bases and J by 7 bases, with 5 bases between the two germline ends. This CDR3 has 10 amino acids. The CDR3 loop reads CASSQSGYTF. As DNA, the CDR3 is TGTGCCAGCAGTCAGTCTGGCTACACCTTC.